Each of the 8 T cell receptor beta chains below was sequenced from the same sample in a study of cytomegalovirus exposure and HLA in healthy donors. It was with 60 Vbeta and 13 Jbeta primers that the PCR ran. The data were produced by immunoSEQ multiplex PCR, yet TCRdb's version contains in-frame clones alone and is incomplete. The table records under 200,000 clones, around 80% of them present only once. Sequencing was carried out using PBMCs. The receptors shown here come from a human donor in good health.

The V call is TRBV27, the J call TRBJ2-7, with 9 bases fitting TRBD2. Germline-derived CDR1 and CDR2 are MNHEY and SMNVEV (reference sequence). V shed 5 bases and J 5 bases; nucleotides not matched to a gene: 7. The CDR3 sequence is 14 residues long. CDR3 region: CASSQAGGGNEQYF. In DNA, the CDR3 is TGTGCCAGCAGTCAAGCGGGGGGAGGAAACGAGCAGTACTTC.

The genes are TRBV11-3 and TRBJ2-3; 7 bases agree with TRBD2. This CDR3 is 15 amino acids long. Germline-derived CDR1 and CDR2 are SGHNT and YENEEA. The V gene end was trimmed by 1 base and the J gene end by 4 bases; junction bases not matched to a gene: 5. In DNA, the CDR3 is TGTGCCAGCAGCTTAGCGCTAGCGGTGCCAGATACGCAGTATTTT. Amino acids: CASSLALAVPDTQYF.

The CDR3 loop reads CASSLAGSYEQFF. The CDR3 DNA follows: TGTGCCAGCAGCTTAGCGGGGAGTTATGAGCAGTTCTTC. This chain uses TRBV7-9 with TRBJ2-1; D is possibly TRBD2 (5 bases). CDR3 length: 13 amino acids. V was cut by 0 bases and J by 8 bases, with 8 bases left in between. Germline V gene data show CDR1 as SEHNR and CDR2 as FQNEAQ (reference sequence). Looking up the rest from reference TRBV7-9 and TRBJ2-1 gives the full variable domain: DTGVSQNPRHKITKRGQNVTFRCDPISEHNRLYWYRQTLGQGPEFLTYFQNEAQLEKSRLLSDRFSAERPKGSFSTLEIQRTEQGDSAMYLCASSLAGSYEQFFGPGTRLTVL.

The chain recombines TRBV6-5 with TRBJ2-2; 11 bases line up with TRBD1. The CDR3 sequence is 15 residues long. The V gene end was trimmed by 5 bases and the J gene end by 3 bases; junction bases not matched to a gene: 2. Germline CDR1 MNHEY, CDR2 SVGAGI. CDR3 bases: TGTGCCAGCAGTCCGGGACAGGGGGACACCGGGGAGCTGTTTTTT. This sequence encodes CASSPGQGDTGELFF.

V gene TRBV4-3 combines with J gene TRBJ2-2, with D unresolved. Looked up from germline, CDR1 is LGHNA and CDR2 is YSLEER. With 1 base removed from V and 2 bases from J, the gap between germline ends came to 8 bases. The CDR3 length is 15 residues. The CDR3 DNA reads TGCGCCAGCAGCCAAGGACTCCCCAACACCGGGGAGCTGTTTTTT. Translated, it gives CASSQGLPNTGELFF.

This chain joins TRBV5-4 and TRBJ2-3, with D perhaps matching TRBD1 (7 bases). CDR3 length: 15 amino acids. Germline CDR1 SGHNT, CDR2 YYREEE (reference sequence). The V end lost 3 bases, the J end lost 2 bases, and 13 bases lay between the germline ends. The CDR3 loop reads CASSSAGGSTDTQYF. The CDR3 DNA sequence: TGTGCCAGCAGCTCTGCAGGGGGGTCCACAGATACGCAGTATTTT.

This clone was seen a handful of times. J is TRBJ2-1 and V is TRBV9, with D perhaps TRBD1 (5 bases). V was pared by 0 bases and J by 13 bases, with 11 bases between. The CDR3 has 12 amino acids. The germline V gene has CDR1 SGDLS and CDR2 YYNGEE. The DNA for the CDR3 is TGTGCCAGCAGCGTAGCCCAGGGCAATCAGTTCTTC. Protein sequence: CASSVAQGNQFF.

This clone was detected only a few times. The chain combines TRBV2 with TRBJ1-5; D remains ambiguous. Trimming stripped 7 bases from V and 7 bases from J, with 14 bases between. Germline V gene sequence: CDR1 SNHLY, CDR2 FYNNEI. The CDR3 contains 13 residues. The CDR3 sequence is CASMRGSGQPQHF. Written as DNA, the CDR3 is TGTGCCAGCATGAGAGGGTCGGGCCAGCCCCAGCATTTT.